A selection of T cell receptor beta chains follows, all from one sample in a study of radiation and T cells in renal cell carcinoma. The table came from immunoSEQ multiplex PCR; TCRdb's copy has only in-frame clones and leaves some out. The repertoire holds 60,000 to 80,000 clones, with 82% as singletons. The specimen comprised blood, sampled from a patient whose treatment included radiotherapy and nephrectomy. Receptors originate from a man aged 60 to 75 with renal cell carcinoma. CDR3s include the opening cysteine and the closing phenylalanine or tryptophan.

v_gene | CDR3aa
TRBV20-1 | CSAISHNEQFF
TRBV19 | CASQIGTEGNQPQHF
TRBV7-2 | CASSYGQLYGYTF
TRBV27 | CASSGQGFMGNQPQHF
TRBV28 | CASSFFPSRLAKNIQYF
TRBV6-5 | CASKSPHGAVYEQYF
TRBV5-1 | CASSSGDGTDTQYF
TRBV27 | CASSLGGNGETQYF
TRBV7-8 | CASSLGGRGNEQFF
TRBV9 | CASSVGQGDIYEQYF
TRBV6-5 | CASSYSGGAQETQYF
TRBV28 | CASTVEGPLEGTEAFF
TRBV5-4 | CASSPGTENEKLFF
TRBV30 | CAWVRDSYEQYF
TRBV29-1 | CSVSVRLEQYF
TRBV10-3 | CAISEGGEGIETQYF
TRBV20-1 | CRSLGAEAFF
TRBV27 | CASSLLGGPQHF
TRBV27 | CASSPRQGTNYGYTF
TRBV7-8 | CASSLGSPGLNEQFF
TRBV19 | CASSIVAGTNEKLFF
TRBV6-6 | CASTRQASLGNEQFF
TRBV10-3 | CAISESFLGTANYSNQPQHF
TRBV19 | CASSKTGGRSSYNEQFF
TRBV4-2 | CASSHATDSEYGYTF
TRBV27 | CASSFFRVPSYEQYF
TRBV28 | CASSFEGSYEQYF
TRBV19 | CASKARGGNTEAFF
TRBV28 | CASSSPRGRYYNEQFF
TRBV9 | CASSVRDRDYEQYF
TRBV27 | CASSFSGTGGSEQYF
TRBV27 | CASSLLGLPNEQFF
TRBV20-1 | CSARAQRKLFF
TRBV7-9 | CASSLVAGGQETQYF
TRBV11-2 | CASSLVRVPEAFF
TRBV6-5 | CASSSTGGEQYF
TRBV27 | CASSLSATGGRSQPQHF
TRBV5-6 | CASSLDEGVDIQYF
TRBV15 | CATSRHSGSTDTQYF
TRBV10-3 | CAISGPARDTQYF
TRBV2 | CASIMETGNSPLHF
TRBV7-9 | CASSLGSSFNEKLFF
TRBV9 | CASSGTGRAYEQYF
TRBV7-8 | CASSLYPTGNTEAFF
TRBV6-1 | CASGAGSWSQPQHF
TRBV5-1 | CASSLAGVREQYF
TRBV6-1 | CASSEAGGGVSGNTIYF
TRBV29-1 | CSAWAPDVNYGYTF
TRBV2 | CASSRLSGNTGELFF
TRBV18 | CASSPRQGLGETQYF
TRBV6-5 | CASSYSRSRIGNTIYF
TRBV7-6 | CASSPLSGRLDEQFF
TRBV9 | CASSVVRVGEAFF
TRBV27 | CASSFARFPPSGGYTF
TRBV7-9 | CASSLASGLAGDYEQYF
TRBV4-2 | CASSQEIQGWTGANVLTF